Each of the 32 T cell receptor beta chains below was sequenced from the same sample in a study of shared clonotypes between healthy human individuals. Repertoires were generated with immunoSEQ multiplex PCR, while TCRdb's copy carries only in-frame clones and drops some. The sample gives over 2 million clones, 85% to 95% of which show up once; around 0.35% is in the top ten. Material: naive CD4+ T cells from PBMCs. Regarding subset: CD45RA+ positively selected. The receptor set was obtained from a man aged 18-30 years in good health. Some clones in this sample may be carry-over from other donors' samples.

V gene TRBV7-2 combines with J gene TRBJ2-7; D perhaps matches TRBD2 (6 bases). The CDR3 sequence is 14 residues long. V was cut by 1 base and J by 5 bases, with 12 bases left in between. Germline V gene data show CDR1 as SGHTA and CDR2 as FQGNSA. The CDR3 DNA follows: TGTGCCAGCAGCTTAGGCGGGGAAGTCCACGAGCAGTACTTC. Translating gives CASSLGGEVHEQYF.

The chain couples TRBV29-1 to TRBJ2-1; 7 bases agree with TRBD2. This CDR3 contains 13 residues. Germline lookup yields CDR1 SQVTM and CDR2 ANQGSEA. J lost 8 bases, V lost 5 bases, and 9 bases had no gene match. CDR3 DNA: TGCAGCGTTCGACCCACTAGCGCCGATGAGCAGTTCTTC. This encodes CSVRPTSADEQFF.

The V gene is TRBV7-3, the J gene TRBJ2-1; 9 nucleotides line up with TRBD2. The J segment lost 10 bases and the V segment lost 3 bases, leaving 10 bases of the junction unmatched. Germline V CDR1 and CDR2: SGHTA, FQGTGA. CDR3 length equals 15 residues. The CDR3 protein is CASSFTFSGSGEQFF. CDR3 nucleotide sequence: TGTGCCAGCAGCTTCACGTTTAGCGGGAGTGGGGAGCAGTTCTTC.

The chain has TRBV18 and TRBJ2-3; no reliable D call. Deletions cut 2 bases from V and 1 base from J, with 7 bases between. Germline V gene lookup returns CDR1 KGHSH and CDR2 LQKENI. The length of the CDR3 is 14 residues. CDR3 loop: CASSPSERTDTQYF. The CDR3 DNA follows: TGTGCCAGCTCACCATCAGAACGCACAGATACGCAGTATTTT. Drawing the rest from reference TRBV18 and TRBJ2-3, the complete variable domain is NAGVMQNPRHLVRRRGQEARLRCSPMKGHSHVYWYRQLPEEGLKFMVYLQKENIIDESGMPKERFSAEFPKEGPSILRIQQVVRGDSAAYFCASSPSERTDTQYFGPGTRLTVL.

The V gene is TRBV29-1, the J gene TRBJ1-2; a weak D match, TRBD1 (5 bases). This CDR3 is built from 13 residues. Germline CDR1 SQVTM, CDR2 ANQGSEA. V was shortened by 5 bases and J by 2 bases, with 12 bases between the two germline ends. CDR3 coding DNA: TGCAGCGTTTACGGGGACCGAAACTATGGCTACACCTTC. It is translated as CSVYGDRNYGYTF.

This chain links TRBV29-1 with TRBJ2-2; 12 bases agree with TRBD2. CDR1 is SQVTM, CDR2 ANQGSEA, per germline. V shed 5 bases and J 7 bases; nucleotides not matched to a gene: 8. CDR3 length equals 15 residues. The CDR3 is CSVKNPGLAGGELFF. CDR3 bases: TGCAGCGTTAAAAATCCGGGACTAGCGGGCGGGGAGCTGTTTTTT.

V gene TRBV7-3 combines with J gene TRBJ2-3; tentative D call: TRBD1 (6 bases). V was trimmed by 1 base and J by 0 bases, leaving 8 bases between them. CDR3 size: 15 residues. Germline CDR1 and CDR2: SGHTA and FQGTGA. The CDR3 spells CASSLMGASTDTQYF. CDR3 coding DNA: TGTGCCAGCAGCTTAATGGGGGCTAGCACAGATACGCAGTATTTT.

CDR3 in amino acids: CASSPAGVSNTEAFF. CDR3 bases: TGCGCCAGCAGCCCCGCAGGGGTCAGCAACACTGAAGCTTTCTTT. The V call is TRBV5-1, the J call TRBJ1-1; D may be TRBD1 (6 bases). V gave up 4 bases and J gave up 2 bases, with 15 bases separating them. Germline CDR1 is SGHRS and CDR2 is YFSETQ. This CDR3 region has 15 residues.

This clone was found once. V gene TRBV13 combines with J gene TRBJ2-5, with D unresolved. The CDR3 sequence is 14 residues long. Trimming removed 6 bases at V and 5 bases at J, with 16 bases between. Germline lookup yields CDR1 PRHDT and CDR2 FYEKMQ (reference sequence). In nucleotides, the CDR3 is TGTGCCAGCAGACTGTCGTCGGGTGGGGAGACCCAGTACTTC. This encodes CASRLSSGGETQYF.

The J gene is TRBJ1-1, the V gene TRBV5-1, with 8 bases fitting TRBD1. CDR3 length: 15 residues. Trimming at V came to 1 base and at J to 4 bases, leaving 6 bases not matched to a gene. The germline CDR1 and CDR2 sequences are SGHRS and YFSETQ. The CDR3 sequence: CASSLQIQGGTEAFF. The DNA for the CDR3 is TGCGCCAGCAGCTTGCAAATACAGGGGGGCACTGAAGCTTTCTTT.

This CDR3 reads CAIRRLTSTDTQYF. CDR3 bases: TGTGCCATTCGACGGTTGACTAGCACAGATACGCAGTATTTT. V usage is TRBV6-1 and J usage is TRBJ2-3; D gene unclear. With 10 bases removed from V and 0 bases from J, the gap between germline ends came to 14 bases. The CDR3 loop spans 14 amino acids. The germline gives CDR1 MNHNS, CDR2 SASEGT.

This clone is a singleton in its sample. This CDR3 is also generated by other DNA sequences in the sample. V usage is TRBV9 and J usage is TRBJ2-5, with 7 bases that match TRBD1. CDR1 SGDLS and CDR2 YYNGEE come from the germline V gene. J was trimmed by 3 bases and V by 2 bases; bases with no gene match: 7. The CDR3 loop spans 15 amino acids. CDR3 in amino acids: CASSVQGTGEETQYF. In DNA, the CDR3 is TGTGCCAGCAGCGTCCAAGGTACAGGGGAAGAGACCCAGTACTTC. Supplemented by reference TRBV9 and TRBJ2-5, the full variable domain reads DSGVTQTPKHLITATGQRVTLRCSPRSGDLSVYWYQQSLDQGLQFLIQYYNGEERAKGNILERFSAQQFPDLHSELNLSSLELGDSALYFCASSVQGTGEETQYFGPGTRLLVL.

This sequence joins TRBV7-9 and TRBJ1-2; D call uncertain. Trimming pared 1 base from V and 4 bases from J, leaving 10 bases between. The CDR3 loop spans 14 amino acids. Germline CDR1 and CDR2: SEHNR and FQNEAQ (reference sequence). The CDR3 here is CASSLGSGLYGYTF. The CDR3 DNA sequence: TGTGCCAGCAGCTTAGGGTCCGGCCTCTATGGCTACACCTTC.

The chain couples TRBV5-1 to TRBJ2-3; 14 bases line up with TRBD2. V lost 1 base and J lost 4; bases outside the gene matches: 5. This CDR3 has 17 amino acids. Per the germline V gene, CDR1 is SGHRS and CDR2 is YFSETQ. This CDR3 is CASSLIPGLAGADTQYF. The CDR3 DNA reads TGCGCCAGCAGCTTGATCCCGGGACTAGCGGGAGCAGATACGCAGTATTTT.

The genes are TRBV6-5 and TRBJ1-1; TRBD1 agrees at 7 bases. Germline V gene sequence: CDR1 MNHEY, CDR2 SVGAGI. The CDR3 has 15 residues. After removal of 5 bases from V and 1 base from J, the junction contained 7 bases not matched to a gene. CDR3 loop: CASSHRQGWNTEAFF. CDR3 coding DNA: TGTGCCAGCAGTCACCGACAGGGATGGAACACTGAAGCTTTCTTT.

The CDR3 sequence: CASSPQIQGERFF. DNA of the CDR3: TGTGCCAGCAGTCCCCAAATACAGGGAGAACGGTTCTTC. The V and J genes are TRBV28 and TRBJ2-1, with D perhaps matching TRBD1 (6 bases). The V gene's germline CDR1 is MDHEN and CDR2 SYDVKM. The CDR3 spans 13 residues. V gave up 5 bases and J gave up 15 bases, with 20 bases separating them.

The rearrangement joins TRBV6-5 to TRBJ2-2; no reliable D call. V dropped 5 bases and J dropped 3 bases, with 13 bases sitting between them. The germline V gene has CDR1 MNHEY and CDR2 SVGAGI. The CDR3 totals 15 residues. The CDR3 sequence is CASSPGGLYTGELFF. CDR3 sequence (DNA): TGTGCCAGCAGTCCCGGTGGCCTCTACACCGGGGAGCTGTTTTTT.

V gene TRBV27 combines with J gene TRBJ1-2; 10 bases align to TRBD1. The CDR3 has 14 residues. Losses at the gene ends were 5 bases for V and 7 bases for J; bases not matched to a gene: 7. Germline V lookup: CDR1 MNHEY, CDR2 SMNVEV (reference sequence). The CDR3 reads CASSPWDRGSGYTF. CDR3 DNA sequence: TGTGCCAGCAGTCCTTGGGACAGGGGCTCTGGCTACACCTTC.

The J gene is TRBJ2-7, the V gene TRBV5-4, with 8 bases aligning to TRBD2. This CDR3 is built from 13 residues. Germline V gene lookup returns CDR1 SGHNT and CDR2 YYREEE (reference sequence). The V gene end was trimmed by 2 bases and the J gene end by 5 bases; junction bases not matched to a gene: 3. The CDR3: CASSFGGGHEQYF. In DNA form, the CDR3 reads TGTGCCAGCAGCTTCGGGGGGGGTCACGAGCAGTACTTC.

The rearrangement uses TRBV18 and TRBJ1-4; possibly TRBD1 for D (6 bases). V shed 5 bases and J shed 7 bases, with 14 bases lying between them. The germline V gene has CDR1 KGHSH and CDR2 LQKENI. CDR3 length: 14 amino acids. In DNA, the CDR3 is TGTGCCAGCTCATCGCAGGGGCGGGGTGAAAAACTGTTTTTT. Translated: CASSSQGRGEKLFF.

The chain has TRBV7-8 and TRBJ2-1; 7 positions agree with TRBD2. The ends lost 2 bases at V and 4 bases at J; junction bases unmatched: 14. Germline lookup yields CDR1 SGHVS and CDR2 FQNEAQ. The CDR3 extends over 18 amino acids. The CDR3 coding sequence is TGTGCCAGCAGCTTACGGCGTTTGAGTAGCGGGTATTACAATGAGCAGTTCTTC. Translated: CASSLRRLSSGYYNEQFF.

CDR3 sequence: CASSQAGTAGENTEAFF. As DNA, the CDR3 is TGTGCCAGCAGCCAAGCAGGGACAGCAGGGGAGAACACTGAAGCTTTCTTT. The chain is built from TRBV4-2 and TRBJ1-1, with 7 bases that match TRBD1. CDR1 and CDR2 (germline): LGHNA, YNFKEQ. Trimming removed 1 base from V and 1 base from J; junction bases left unmatched: 9. The CDR3 spans 17 residues.

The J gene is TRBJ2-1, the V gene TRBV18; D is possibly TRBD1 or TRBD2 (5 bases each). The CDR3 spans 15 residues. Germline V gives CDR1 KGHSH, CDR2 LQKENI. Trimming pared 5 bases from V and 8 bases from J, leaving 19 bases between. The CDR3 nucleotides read TGTGCCAGCTCATCTACCGGGACGGCGGTGGATGAGCAGTTCTTC. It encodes CASSSTGTAVDEQFF.

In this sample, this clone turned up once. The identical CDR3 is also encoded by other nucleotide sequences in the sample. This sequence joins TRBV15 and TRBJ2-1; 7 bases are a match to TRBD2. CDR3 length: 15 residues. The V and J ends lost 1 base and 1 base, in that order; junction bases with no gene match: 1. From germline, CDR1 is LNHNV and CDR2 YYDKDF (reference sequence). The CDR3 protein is CATSRGGGSYNEQFF. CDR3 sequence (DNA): TGTGCCACCAGCAGAGGGGGGGGTTCCTACAATGAGCAGTTCTTC.

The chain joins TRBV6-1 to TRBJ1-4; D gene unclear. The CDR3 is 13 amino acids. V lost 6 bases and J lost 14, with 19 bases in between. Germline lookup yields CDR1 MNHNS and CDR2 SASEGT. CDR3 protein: CASSPPGPEGLFF. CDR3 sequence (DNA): TGTGCCAGCAGCCCACCTGGACCGGAAGGCCTGTTTTTT.

The CDR3 DNA reads TGCGCCAGCACTCGGACTAGCGGGAGGGCCCAGAATGAGCAGTTCTTC. Residues: CASTRTSGRAQNEQFF. The chain employs TRBV4-1 and TRBJ2-1, with 15 bases aligning to TRBD2. The CDR3 consists of 16 residues. V trimming: 7 bases; J trimming: 7 bases; junction bases outside the gene matches: 8. Germline V gene data show CDR1 as MGHRA and CDR2 as YSYEKL.

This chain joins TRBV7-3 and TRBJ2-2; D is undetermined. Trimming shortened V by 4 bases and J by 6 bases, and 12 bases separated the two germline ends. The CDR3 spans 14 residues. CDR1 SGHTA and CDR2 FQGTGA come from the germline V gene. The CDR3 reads CASSSTPGAGELFF. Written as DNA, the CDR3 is TGTGCCAGCAGCTCGACTCCTGGAGCCGGGGAGCTGTTTTTT.

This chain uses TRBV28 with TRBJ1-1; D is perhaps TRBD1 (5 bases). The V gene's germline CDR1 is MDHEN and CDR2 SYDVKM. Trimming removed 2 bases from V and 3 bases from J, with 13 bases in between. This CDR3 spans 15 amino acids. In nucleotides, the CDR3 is TGTGCCAGCAGTTTACCTGGACACATTTACACTGAAGCTTTCTTT. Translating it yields CASSLPGHIYTEAFF.

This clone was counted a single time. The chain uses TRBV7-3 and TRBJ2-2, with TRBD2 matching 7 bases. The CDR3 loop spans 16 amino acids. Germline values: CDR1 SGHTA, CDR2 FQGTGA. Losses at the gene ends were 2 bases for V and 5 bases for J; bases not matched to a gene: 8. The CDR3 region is CASSLSPGRKTGELFF. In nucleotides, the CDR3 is TGTGCCAGCAGCTTATCCCCCGGGAGGAAAACCGGGGAGCTGTTTTTT.

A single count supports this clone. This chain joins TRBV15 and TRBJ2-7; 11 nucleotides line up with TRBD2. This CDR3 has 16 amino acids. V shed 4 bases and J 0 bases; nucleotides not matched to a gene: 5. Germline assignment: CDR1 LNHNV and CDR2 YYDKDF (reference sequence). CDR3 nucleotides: TGTGCCACCAGCACCCCAGGGACTAGCGGCTCCTACGAGCAGTACTTC. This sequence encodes CATSTPGTSGSYEQYF.

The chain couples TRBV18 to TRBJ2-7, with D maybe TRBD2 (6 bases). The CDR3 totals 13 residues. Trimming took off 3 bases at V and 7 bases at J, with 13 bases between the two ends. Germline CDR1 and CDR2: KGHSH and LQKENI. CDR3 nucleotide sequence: TGTGCCAGCTCACCCCCCGGGGCGGGGGAGCAGTACTTC. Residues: CASSPPGAGEQYF.

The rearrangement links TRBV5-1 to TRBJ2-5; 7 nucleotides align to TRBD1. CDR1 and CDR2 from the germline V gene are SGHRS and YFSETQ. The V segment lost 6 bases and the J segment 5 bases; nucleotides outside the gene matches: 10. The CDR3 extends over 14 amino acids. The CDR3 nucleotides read TGCGCCAGCAATGGGAGAGGGGGCCAGGAGACCCAGTACTTC. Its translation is CASNGRGGQETQYF.